This T cell receptor (beta chain) was identified in a study of blood T cell repertoires in COVID-19. Turning to the study itself: Sources were T cells, B-cell-depleted T cells, or PBMCs; the material itself was cDNA or gDNA.

Per germline, CDR1 SEHNR and CDR2 FQNEAQ (reference sequence). The CDR3 length is 14 residues. V lost 1 base and J lost 10; bases outside the gene matches: 4. Authors' processing steps: Amplification with reference gene primers provided the estimates of nucleated cell counts. Profiling relied on immunoSEQ multiplex PCR, and the TCRdb table lists in-frame clones only, not all of them. That table supplies the V and J calls and clone size; D and trimming were determined from the DNA. The sample lists approximately 45,000 clones, roughly 73% occurring once. The chain has TRBV7-9 and TRBJ1-4, with 9 bases lining up with TRBD1. Sequencing input: peripheral blood. The TCR comes from a man older than 75 with acute or convalescent COVID-19. Here the CDR3 reads CASSLGGQGRKLFF. The CDR3 bases are TGTGCCAGCAGCTTAGGGGGACAGGGTCGAAAACTGTTTTTT.